This T cell receptor beta chain was sequenced in a study of blood T cell repertoires in COVID-19. Study at large: Researchers got acute and convalescent COVID-19 samples from the United States, Italy and Spain. Nucleic acid was either cDNA or gDNA, and it came from T cells, B-cell-depleted T cells, or PBMCs.

The CDR3 sequence is 13 residues long. The germline V and J ends were trimmed by 0 bases and 5 bases, with 5 bases remaining between them. Germline V gene sequence: CDR1 KGHSH, CDR2 LQKENI. In the authors' methods: Cell counts per sample came from amplifying reference gene primers. The assay was immunoSEQ multiplex PCR, and TCRdb's table has in-frame clones only and misses some. V, J and clone size were drawn from that table, and D and trimming were deduced from the DNA. The sample contains 20,000 to 25,000 clones, 80% to 90% of which appear only once. Sequencing was performed on peripheral blood. The chain carries TRBV18 and TRBJ2-1; D ambiguous. The receptor was isolated from a human donor with acute or convalescent COVID-19. The donor label of this sample is uncertain. The CDR3 nucleotides are TGTGCCAGCTCACCACCGCAGGACAATGAGCAGTTCTTC. Its translation is CASSPPQDNEQFF. Supplemented by reference TRBV18 and TRBJ2-1, the full variable domain reads NAGVMQNPRHLVRRRGQEARLRCSPMKGHSHVYWYRQLPEEGLKFMVYLQKENIIDESGMPKERFSAEFPKEGPSILRIQQVVRGDSAAYFCASSPPQDNEQFFGPGTRLTVL.